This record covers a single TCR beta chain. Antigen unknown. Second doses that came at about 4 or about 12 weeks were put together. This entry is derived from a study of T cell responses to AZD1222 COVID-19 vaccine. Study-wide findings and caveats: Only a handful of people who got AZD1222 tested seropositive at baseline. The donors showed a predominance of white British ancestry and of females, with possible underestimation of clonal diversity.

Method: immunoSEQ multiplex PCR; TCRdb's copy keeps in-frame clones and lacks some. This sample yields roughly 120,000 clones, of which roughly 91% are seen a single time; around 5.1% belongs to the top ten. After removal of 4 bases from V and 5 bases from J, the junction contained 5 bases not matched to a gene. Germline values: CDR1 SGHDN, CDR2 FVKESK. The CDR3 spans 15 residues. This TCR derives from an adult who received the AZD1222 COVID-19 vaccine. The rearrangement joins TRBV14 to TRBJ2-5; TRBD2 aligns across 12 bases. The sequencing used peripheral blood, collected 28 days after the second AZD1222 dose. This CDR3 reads CASSPSGRAWETQYF. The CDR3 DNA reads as TGTGCCAGCAGCCCTAGCGGGAGGGCCTGGGAGACCCAGTACTTC.